This record looks at one T cell receptor beta chain sequence and its context. Its antigen target is currently unknown. Base quality data are lacking; no much larger clone is found one base away. The sample is drawn from a study of T cell responses to AZD1222 COVID-19 vaccine (dated by TCRdb to the early 2020s). About the study as a whole: AZD1222 recipients with second doses at about 4 weeks or about 12 weeks were pooled, because spike-specific TCR depth and breadth did not differ between schedules. A total of approximately 240 trial participants underwent TCR sequencing, of whom some 200 had received two doses of AZD1222 and about 25 had received two doses of the MenACWY control vaccine. Enrollment into the trials was organized by age into subgroups of 18-55, 56-69 and 70-plus years, and those subgroups contained roughly 160, 29 and 62 TCR-sequenced participants, respectively.

What the work shows at the level of the full study, not this receptor alone: After two AZD1222 doses, both the breadth and the depth of spike-specific TCRs were significantly higher than at day 0 and than in MenACWY recipients. Because no day 14 peak-response samples were available, the repertoires could be characterized only after the peak T cell response. CD4 TCRs associated with the vaccine covered the entire spike protein, and the dominant responses were in regions 160-218 and 743-854. Reportedly, close to half of the unique spike-specific TCRs recognized epitopes lying outside the regions that are mutated in the B.1.351 and B.1.1.7 variants. Most participants were white British and females outnumbered males, and the authors suggested that clonal diversity may have been underestimated. In the small 56-69-year group, the increase in depth fell short of significance, most likely because of low power. Conclusions about previously exposed vaccinees are limited, since just five to seven AZD1222 recipients were seropositive for SARS-CoV-2 at baseline.

The time point label on this specimen signifies: baseline before first vaccination. Samples from vaccinated people were obtained from the UK trials COV001 and COV002, which included a single-blind randomized controlled phase 2/3 trial of AZD1222 (ChAdOx1 nCoV-19) in healthy adults. For TCRbeta chain sequencing, PBMC samples were collected from trial participants at day 0 and at day 28 after the second dose. The CDR3 regions of human TCRbeta chains were analyzed by immunosequencing. The study's processing was this. TCRs in the repertoires were matched against a reference library of SARS-CoV-2-specific TCRs that had been generated with the MIRA antigen-specificity platform. Breadth was defined as the fraction of unique TCRs that were SARS-CoV-2-associated, and depth was defined as the fraction of total T cells that were SARS-CoV-2-associated. Using the MIRA data, each spike-specific TCR was mapped to the spike region that the TCR reacts to and placed in a CD4 or CD8 class. Log10-transformed breadth and depth values were compared by one-way ANOVA with Sidak's multiple comparisons tests. Held by TCRdb, this immuneACCESS table contains in-frame sequences only and omits some clones. Under half of the omission traces to an unresolved V gene where checked; the cause of the rest is unknown. That table furnishes V, J and clone size, whereas the DNA furnished D and trimming. The sample table records about 130,000 clones; 90% to 95% of these occur just once. In total, the top ten clones hold approximately 2.8% of the sample.

Here V drops 7 bases and J drops 8 bases, and the junction holds 8 bases not matched to any gene. Based on the germline V gene (reference sequence), the CDR1 and CDR2 sequences are LNHDA and SQIVND. Reading from cysteine to phenylalanine, the CDR3 counts 14 amino acids. The DNA shown is the 42-base CDR3, in frame from base 1. Material: peripheral blood, obtained on day 0 of AZD1222 vaccination. The sequence joins TRBV19 to TRBJ1-6; 7 of the junction bases match TRBD1. This sequence was found in an adult in good health. The CDR3 here reads CASTPDRVDSPLHF. The DNA sequence is given as TGTGCCAGTACCCCCGACAGGGTGGATTCACCCCTCCACTTT.